These 2 T cell receptor beta chains share one sample of origin, sequenced in a study of blood T cell repertoires in COVID-19. The table came from immunoSEQ multiplex PCR; TCRdb's copy has only in-frame clones and leaves some out. The sample holds around 300,000 clones; around 90% are singletons and the top ten take approximately 8.5%. The sample was peripheral blood. These receptors originate from a man between 18 and 29 years old with active or convalescent COVID-19.

Regarding this clone: No conserved phenylalanine or tryptophan ends this CDR3, so it is likely a read error. The DNA is left out, because the CDR3 cannot be placed on it with certainty; the CDR3 is given as TCRdb lists it. This chain connects TRBV21-1 to TRBJ2-7; the table's D call of TRBD2 was not tested on the DNA. TRBV21-1 is given as a pseudogene. Both ends counted, the CDR3 spans 11 residues. The CDR3 here is CASSNFGGRGG.

This clone has only a few counts. J is TRBJ2-3 and V is TRBV6-5; 16 nucleotides match TRBD2. CDR1 is MNHEY and CDR2 is SVGAGI in the germline V gene. Trimming at V came to 6 bases and at J to 4 bases, leaving 1 base not matched to a gene. The CDR3 spans 15 residues. The CDR3 reads CASRGLAGGPDTQYF. CDR3 in DNA: TGTGCCAGCAGGGGACTAGCGGGGGGGCCAGATACGCAGTATTTT.